Each of the 14 T cell receptor beta chains below was sequenced from the same sample in a study of cytomegalovirus exposure and HLA in healthy donors. A multiplex PCR was run with 60 Vbeta primers and 13 Jbeta primers. TCRdb keeps only in-frame clones here, not all; method: immunoSEQ multiplex PCR. The top ten clones hold about 2% of a sample with more than 250,000 clones, around nine tenths of them seen once. The sequenced material came from PBMCs. Receptors originate from a woman aged 18-29 years in good health and CMV-seronegative.

This sequence joins TRBV2 and TRBJ1-2, with unresolved D. The V gene lost 4 bases and the J gene lost 4 bases, with 13 bases spanning the gap. CDR1 and CDR2 (germline): SNHLY, FYNNEI. The CDR3 has 14 amino acids. The CDR3 here is CASSVGRLGYGYTF. The CDR3 DNA reads TGTGCCAGCAGTGTGGGGAGGTTGGGCTATGGCTACACCTTC. The full variable domain, completed using reference TRBV2 and TRBJ1-2, is EPEVTQTPSHQVTQMGQEVILRCVPISNHLYFYWYRQILGQKVEFLVSFYNNEISEKSEIFDDQFSVERPDGSNFTLKIRSTKLEDSAMYFCASSVGRLGYGYTFGSGTRLTVV.

V gene TRBV10-1 combines with J gene TRBJ1-1, with 7 bases identical to TRBD1. The CDR3 sequence is 13 residues long. J lost 1 base, V lost 6 bases, and 2 bases had no gene match. CDR1 is WNHNN and CDR2 is SYGVQD in the germline V gene (reference sequence). The CDR3 protein is CASSRDRNTEAFF. The CDR3 DNA reads TGCGCCAGCAGCCGGGACAGGAACACTGAAGCTTTCTTT.

The rearrangement uses TRBV5-4 and TRBJ2-1, with 15 bases aligning to TRBD2. This CDR3 has 15 residues. Germline V gives CDR1 SGHNT, CDR2 YYREEE (reference sequence). With V trimmed by 4 bases and J by 8 bases, 4 bases remained unmatched. CDR3 in DNA: TGTGCCAGCAGCACAGGACTAGCGGGGGGGTATGAGCAGTTCTTC. Residues: CASSTGLAGGYEQFF.

The gene calls are TRBV7-8 and TRBJ2-2, with D unresolved. V lost 5 bases and J lost 7, with 14 bases in between. CDR3 length: 14 residues. Germline lookup yields CDR1 SGHVS and CDR2 FQNEAQ. This CDR3 reads CASSNPPPGGELFF. The CDR3 nucleotides read TGTGCCAGCAGCAATCCGCCTCCGGGCGGGGAGCTGTTTTTT.

The gene calls are TRBV12-5 and TRBJ2-1; tentative D call: TRBD2 (5 bases). Germline V lookup: CDR1 LGHNT, CDR2 FRNRAP. Trimming left V 1 base short and J 5 bases short, with 15 bases between. The CDR3 consists of 16 residues. CDR3 nucleotides: TGTGCTAGTGGTTTGGCCTGGGGAGTGGGCAACAATGAGCAGTTCTTC. Its protein product is CASGLAWGVGNNEQFF.

About this clone: The same CDR3 arises from other DNA sequences in this sample as well. This sequence joins TRBV10-3 and TRBJ1-3, with D hard to call. Germline V gene lookup returns CDR1 ENHRY and CDR2 SYGVKD. The CDR3 runs 13 residues. Here the CDR3 reads CAISADSGNTIYF. In DNA, the CDR3 is TGTGCGATATCAGCGGACTCTGGAAACACCATATATTTT.

V usage is TRBV6-5 and J usage is TRBJ1-3; the D gene is possibly TRBD1 (6 bases). The CDR3 totals 14 residues. Germline V gene data show CDR1 as MNHEY and CDR2 as SVGAGI. The V end was cut by 4 bases, the J end by 4 bases, with 11 bases between. The CDR3 DNA sequence: TGTGCCAGCAGTTTGGGGGCGTTAGGAAACACCATATATTTT. It encodes CASSLGALGNTIYF.

The rearrangement links TRBV9 to TRBJ2-1, with 12 bases fitting TRBD2. J gave up 5 bases and V 0 bases, and 6 bases lay outside the gene matches. Germline V gene data show CDR1 as SGDLS and CDR2 as YYNGEE. CDR3 length equals 17 residues. The CDR3 sequence is CASSVASGGAGHNEQFF. The CDR3 nucleotides are TGTGCCAGCAGCGTAGCTAGCGGGGGGGCTGGTCACAATGAGCAGTTCTTC.

The chain employs TRBV27 and TRBJ1-2, with D unclear. The germline CDR1 and CDR2 sequences are MNHEY and SMNVEV (reference sequence). The V end was cut by 0 bases, the J end by 5 bases, with 7 bases between. The CDR3 is 13 amino acids. The CDR3 bases are TGTGCCAGCAGTTTATCGGCAAAATATGGCTACACCTTC. It is translated as CASSLSAKYGYTF.

This clone was seen a single time. The chain carries TRBV9 and TRBJ2-3; possible D gene TRBD2, 5 bases. Germline V lookup: CDR1 SGDLS, CDR2 YYNGEE. Trimming cost V 0 bases and J 6 bases, with 11 bases left between them. The CDR3 totals 14 residues. For the CDR3, the DNA is TGTGCCAGCAGCGTAGGAACAAGAGGGGATACGCAGTATTTT. Protein product: CASSVGTRGDTQYF.

This chain links TRBV29-1 with TRBJ2-2; TRBD1 might be the D (6 bases). Germline CDR1 SQVTM, CDR2 ANQGSEA. This CDR3 spans 14 amino acids. V lost 3 bases and J 7 bases, leaving 15 bases between the germline ends. CDR3 DNA: TGCAGCGTTGAGAGCCAGGGGCGGAACGGGGAGCTGTTTTTT. Its translation is CSVESQGRNGELFF.

This chain links TRBV13 with TRBJ1-2, with a weak D call TRBD1 (6 bases). Per the germline V gene, CDR1 is PRHDT and CDR2 is FYEKMQ (reference sequence). The germline V and J ends were trimmed by 0 bases and 4 bases, with 6 bases remaining between them. The CDR3 has 13 residues. This CDR3 reads CASSLGTGYGYTF. DNA of the CDR3: TGTGCCAGCAGCTTAGGGACAGGCTATGGCTACACCTTC.

About this clone: A junction end diverges from the germline sequence, so it may reflect a read error. This chain uses TRBV7-9 with TRBJ2-1; 10 positions agree with TRBD1. The germline CDR1 and CDR2 sequences are SEHNR and FQNEAQ (reference sequence). CDR3 length: 15 amino acids. The DNA of the CDR3 is TGTTCCAGCAGCTCGTGGGACAGGGGTGGCAATGAGCAGTTCTTC. Its protein product is CSSSSWDRGGNEQFF.

The chain couples TRBV9 to TRBJ2-7; 10 bases match TRBD2. CDR3 size: 16 residues. J was trimmed by 1 base and V by 4 bases; bases with no gene match: 8. From germline, CDR1 is SGDLS and CDR2 YYNGEE. CDR3 bases: TGTGCCAGCAGCCATCACACTAGCGGGGATTCCTACGAGCAGTACTTC. Translating gives CASSHHTSGDSYEQYF.